Detailed here is one T cell receptor (beta chain). Its antigen remains unknown. This record belongs to a study of vaccination and CD4 T cells after COVID-19. Study at large: The peptides that stimulated the cells were overlapping spike peptides from SARS-CoV-2, HCoV-NL63, HCoV-OC43 and HCoV-229E.

As for treatment: approximately 11-day PBMC culture with coronavirus spike peptide pools or control peptides (ViraFEST assay). Using peptide pools, antigen-specific T cells were expanded in ViraFEST before TCRs were sequenced. The CDR3 extends over 12 amino acids. Germline CDR1 and CDR2: MNHEY and SVGEGT. Trimming removed 4 bases from V and 6 bases from J, with 7 bases in between. The Oncomine TCR Beta short-read assay generated sequence data from the DNA of cultured CD4+ T cells. Genomic DNA was taken out of cultured CD4+ T cells by extraction. TCRdb independently ran MiXCR on the PCR reads; one entry per CDR3 protein. The table records around 12,000 distinct CDR3 sequences, 41% of them present only once.

Material: CD4+ T cells from blood, cultured in vitro, obtained after SARS-CoV-2 vaccination. This TCR came from a human donor who had recovered from COVID-19. The V and J genes are TRBV6-2 or TRBV6-3 and TRBJ2-1; unclear D gene. The CDR3 coding sequence is TGTGCCAGCAGTTTCATCTTCAATGAGCAGTTCTTC. Residues: CASSFIFNEQFF.